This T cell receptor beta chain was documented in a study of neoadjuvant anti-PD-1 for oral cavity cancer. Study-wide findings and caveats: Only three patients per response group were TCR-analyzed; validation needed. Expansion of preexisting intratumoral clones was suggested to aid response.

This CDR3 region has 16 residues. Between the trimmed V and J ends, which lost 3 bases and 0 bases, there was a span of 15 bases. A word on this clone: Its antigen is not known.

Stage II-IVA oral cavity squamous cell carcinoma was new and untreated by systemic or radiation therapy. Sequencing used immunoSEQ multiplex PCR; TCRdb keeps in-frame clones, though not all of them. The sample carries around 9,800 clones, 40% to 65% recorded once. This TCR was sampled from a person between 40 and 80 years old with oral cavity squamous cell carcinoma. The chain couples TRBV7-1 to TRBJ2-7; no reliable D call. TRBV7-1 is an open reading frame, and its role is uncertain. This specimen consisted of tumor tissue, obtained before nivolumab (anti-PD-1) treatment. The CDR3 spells CASSSIDGFISYEQYF. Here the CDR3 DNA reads TGTGCCAGCAGCTCCATTGACGGTTTCATCTCCTACGAGCAGTACTTC.